This paragraph covers one T cell receptor (beta chain) sequence. The method was immunoSEQ multiplex PCR; TCRdb's version includes in-frame clones alone and lacks a portion of them. The sample has 110,000 to 150,000 clones, about 90% seen once. The sample belongs to a study of cytomegalovirus exposure and HLA in healthy donors. CDR1 and CDR2 (germline): SEHNR, FQNEAQ (reference sequence). Trimming left V 1 base short and J 2 bases short, with 10 bases between. This CDR3 contains 15 residues. The sequence was obtained from a young man in good health and CMV-seronegative. Sequenced input: PBMCs. This chain links TRBV7-9 with TRBJ2-3, with D perhaps matching TRBD1 (5 bases). CDR3 bases: TGTGCCAGCAGCTTAGTACAGGCCGACACAGATACGCAGTATTTT. This gives the protein CASSLVQADTDTQYF. The whole variable domain, remainder taken from reference TRBV7-9 and TRBJ2-3, is DTGVSQNPRHKITKRGQNVTFRCDPISEHNRLYWYRQTLGQGPEFLTYFQNEAQLEKSRLLSDRFSAERPKGSFSTLEIQRTEQGDSAMYLCASSLVQADTDTQYFGPGTRLTVL.